A single sample gave rise to the 12 T cell receptor beta chains below, sequenced in a study of cytomegalovirus exposure and HLA in healthy donors. The PCR contained 60 Vbeta and 13 Jbeta primers. Assay used: immunoSEQ multiplex PCR; TCRdb lists only in-frame clones, some missing. The repertoire has 85,000 to 120,000 clones, around 79% of them found once; the top ten carry more than 3%. The sequencing input was PBMCs. The receptor source for this set is a man in his sixties in good health and CMV-seronegative.

This clone was seen only a few times. V and J are TRBV2 and TRBJ1-2; D not resolved. V lost 1 base and J lost 8, with 14 bases in between. The CDR3 has 14 residues. Germline CDR1 is SNHLY and CDR2 is FYNNEI. The CDR3 DNA follows: TGTGCCAGCAGTGAAGAAAAACGGAGCGGCGGCTACACCTTC. Protein product: CASSEEKRSGGYTF.

The chain links TRBV2 to TRBJ2-5, with 11 nucleotides matching TRBD2. With 0 bases clipped from V and 4 bases from J, the junction kept 10 bases outside the gene matches. Germline V gene sequence: CDR1 SNHLY, CDR2 FYNNEI. The CDR3 loop spans 18 amino acids. For the CDR3, the DNA is TGTGCCAGCAGTGAAGCAACTCTAGCGGGGGGCCGAGGAGAGACCCAGTACTTC. This encodes CASSEATLAGGRGETQYF.

This chain connects TRBV7-2 to TRBJ1-2; a weak D match, TRBD1 (5 bases). The length of the CDR3 is 15 residues. CDR1 is SGHTA and CDR2 is FQGNSA in the germline V gene. Trimming shortened V by 2 bases and J by 0 bases, and 10 bases separated the two germline ends. CDR3 sequence reads: CASSLQGLANYGYTF. DNA of the CDR3: TGTGCCAGCAGCTTACAGGGTCTAGCTAACTATGGCTACACCTTC.

The chain couples TRBV6-6 to TRBJ1-1; D possibly corresponds to TRBD1 (6 bases). This CDR3 contains 13 residues. Trimming took 9 bases from V and 7 from J, leaving 18 bases between them. Germline CDR1 is MNHNY and CDR2 is SVGAGI (reference sequence). CDR3 nucleotides: TGTGCCAGTAGCCTACAGGGTTCTATTGAAGCTTTCTTT. This gives the protein CASSLQGSIEAFF.

The chain uses TRBV19 and TRBJ1-4; TRBD1 matches 9 bases. CDR3 size: 18 residues. With V trimmed by 0 bases and J by 6 bases, 11 bases remained unmatched. The germline V gene has CDR1 LNHDA and CDR2 SQIVND (reference sequence). CDR3: CASSIDHPGTGPDEKLFF. The CDR3 DNA follows: TGTGCCAGTAGTATAGATCACCCCGGGACAGGGCCGGATGAAAAACTGTTTTTT.

The chain uses TRBV5-4 and TRBJ2-7, with TRBD2 identical over 7 bases. J lost 3 bases, V lost 1 base, and 4 bases had no gene match. The germline V gene has CDR1 SGHNT and CDR2 YYREEE (reference sequence). The CDR3 has 14 residues. This CDR3 is CASSLSGDGYEQYV. DNA for the CDR3: TGTGCCAGCAGCTTGAGCGGGGACGGCTACGAGCAGTACGTC.

Only one count was recorded for this clone. This rearrangement joins TRBV7-8 to TRBJ1-1; D remains ambiguous. Germline V gene data show CDR1 as SGHVS and CDR2 as FQNEAQ. The V gene lost 5 bases and the J gene lost 0 bases, with 16 bases spanning the gap. The CDR3 runs 16 residues. The CDR3 spells CASSPKWEAMNTEAFF. The DNA of the CDR3 is TGTGCCAGCAGCCCCAAATGGGAGGCCATGAACACTGAAGCTTTCTTT.

V is TRBV2 and J is TRBJ1-1; D remains ambiguous. Germline V gives CDR1 SNHLY, CDR2 FYNNEI. CDR3 length: 13 residues. Trimming took off 8 bases at V and 6 bases at J, with 16 bases between the two ends. CDR3 DNA sequence: TGTGCCAGCGAGTCATCCAACGTCGCTGAAGCTTTCTTT. This encodes CASESSNVAEAFF.

This rearrangement joins TRBV18 to TRBJ1-1; D unresolved. The germline gives CDR1 KGHSH, CDR2 LQKENI. This CDR3 comprises 13 residues. Between the trimmed V and J ends, which lost 3 bases and 7 bases, there was a span of 12 bases. The CDR3 DNA follows: TGTGCCAGCTCACCGGGGAGGGTGGGTGAAGCTTTCTTT. As protein: CASSPGRVGEAFF.

The CDR3 region has the DNA TGTGCCAGCGCGGCAGAAACCTATGGCTACACCTTC. It codes for CASAAETYGYTF. This sequence joins TRBV28 and TRBJ1-2; no definite D call. The CDR3 extends over 12 amino acids. Germline values: CDR1 MDHEN, CDR2 SYDVKM. The V end was cut by 8 bases, the J end by 4 bases, with 11 bases between.

The CDR3 spells CASSEATNRDYEQYF. CDR3 in DNA: TGTGCCAGCAGTGAAGCAACAAACAGAGACTACGAGCAGTACTTC. The chain employs TRBV6-1 and TRBJ2-7; D unclear. Deletions cut 0 bases from V and 3 bases from J, with 12 bases between. The CDR3 covers 15 residues. Germline CDR1 reads MNHNS; CDR2 reads SASEGT.

The DNA of the CDR3 is TGTGCCAGCTCCGCTACGGGGGGCACGACTGAAGCTTTCTTT. Translation gives CASSATGGTTEAFF. This rearrangement joins TRBV18 to TRBJ1-1, with D perhaps matching TRBD1 (6 bases). There are 14 residues in the CDR3. Trimming cost V 6 bases and J 5 bases, with 16 bases left between them. Germline V gene sequence: CDR1 KGHSH, CDR2 LQKENI.